The 20 T cell receptor beta chains below all came from one sample that was sequenced in a study of shared clonotypes between healthy human individuals. The repertoire was sequenced with immunoSEQ multiplex PCR; TCRdb's copy has only in-frame clones and lacks some. The table includes roughly 1 million clones, around 76% detected once. Sequencing was performed on memory CD4+ T cells sorted from blood. Described subset: CD45RA-negative fraction. The receptors stem from a man aged 18 to 30 in good health.

This sequence joins TRBV6-5 and TRBJ1-2; D is undetermined. Germline loops: CDR1 MNHEY, CDR2 SVGAGI. V gave up 4 bases and J gave up 8 bases, with 8 bases separating them. The CDR3 totals 11 residues. The CDR3 bases are TGTGCCAGCAGTTCAAGTGGAGGCTACACCTTC. Amino acid sequence: CASSSSGGYTF.

The chain employs TRBV19 and TRBJ1-2; 7 bases are shared with TRBD1. The CDR3 is made up of 15 amino acids. The germline V gene has CDR1 LNHDA and CDR2 SQIVND (reference sequence). The junction had 11 bases not matched to a gene; V was cut back by 5 bases and J by 5 bases. This chain's CDR3 is CASSFPGQKLYGYTF. Here the CDR3 DNA reads TGTGCCAGTAGTTTCCCGGGACAGAAGTTATATGGCTACACCTTC.

This clone was detected ten times or more. V is TRBV7-8 and J is TRBJ2-5, with D possibly being TRBD1 (6 bases). The CDR3 loop spans 13 amino acids. Germline V gene sequence: CDR1 SGHVS, CDR2 FQNEAQ. Trimming stripped 5 bases from V and 5 bases from J, with 12 bases between. CDR3 amino acids: CASSLGQTETQYF. The DNA for the CDR3 is TGTGCCAGCAGCCTAGGACAGACGGAGACCCAGTACTTC.

This rearrangement joins TRBV18 to TRBJ1-6; 7 nucleotides match TRBD1. The J segment lost 7 bases and the V segment lost 0 bases, leaving 6 bases of the junction unmatched. CDR1 is KGHSH and CDR2 is LQKENI in the germline V gene. The CDR3 loop spans 16 amino acids. In DNA form, the CDR3 reads TGTGCCAGCTCACCACCGAAGACAGGGCCCAATTCACCCCTCCACTTT. Translated, it gives CASSPPKTGPNSPLHF.

The genes are TRBV5-1 and TRBJ1-6; TRBD1 matches 8 bases. With V trimmed by 3 bases and J by 5 bases, 4 bases remained unmatched. The CDR3 totals 15 residues. Germline CDR1 reads SGHRS; CDR2 reads YFSETQ. This CDR3 reads CASSSSGGDNSPLHF. The CDR3, as DNA: TGCGCCAGCAGCTCTTCAGGGGGCGATAATTCACCCCTCCACTTT.

This chain uses TRBV5-4 with TRBJ2-1, with 7 bases matching TRBD2. After removal of 4 bases from V and 4 bases from J, the junction contained 11 bases not matched to a gene. This CDR3 contains 16 residues. CDR1 is SGHNT, CDR2 YYREEE, per germline (reference sequence). The CDR3 loop is CASSLPGGGGYNEQFF. CDR3 bases: TGTGCCAGCAGCCTCCCGGGTGGGGGGGGTTACAATGAGCAGTTCTTC.

This rearrangement joins TRBV7-9 to TRBJ2-5, with D possibly matching TRBD2 (6 bases). V was cut by 2 bases and J by 3 bases, with 13 bases left in between. The CDR3 is 15 amino acids. Germline V gene data show CDR1 as SEHNR and CDR2 as FQNEAQ (reference sequence). The CDR3: CASSLPLASEETQYF. The CDR3 DNA sequence: TGTGCCAGCAGCTTACCCCTAGCGTCTGAAGAGACCCAGTACTTC. Supplemented by reference TRBV7-9 and TRBJ2-5, the full variable domain reads DTGVSQNPRHKITKRGQNVTFRCDPISEHNRLYWYRQTLGQGPEFLTYFQNEAQLEKSRLLSDRFSAERPKGSFSTLEIQRTEQGDSAMYLCASSLPLASEETQYFGPGTRLLVL.

About this clone itself: The sample carries other DNA sequences with the same CDR3. V is TRBV18 and J is TRBJ2-5; D gene uncertain. CDR1 is KGHSH and CDR2 is LQKENI in the germline V gene. V was cut by 2 bases and J by 3 bases, with 4 bases left in between. The CDR3 covers 12 residues. For the CDR3, the DNA is TGTGCCAGCTCACCAGGAAAAGAGACCCAGTACTTC. Amino acid sequence: CASSPGKETQYF. Combining the CDR3 with reference TRBV18 and TRBJ2-5 gives the whole variable domain NAGVMQNPRHLVRRRGQEARLRCSPMKGHSHVYWYRQLPEEGLKFMVYLQKENIIDESGMPKERFSAEFPKEGPSILRIQQVVRGDSAAYFCASSPGKETQYFGPGTRLLVL.

This clone occurred many times. The V gene is TRBV4-3, the J gene TRBJ1-5, with D unresolved. Deletions cut 0 bases from V and 7 bases from J, with 10 bases between. The CDR3 is made up of 14 amino acids. CDR1 and CDR2 from the germline V gene are LGHNA and YSLEER. CDR3 in DNA: TGCGCCAGCAGCCAAGATCTAGGGAGGCAGCCCCAGCATTTT. This translates into CASSQDLGRQPQHF.

J is TRBJ2-2 and V is TRBV4-3; D unclear. Trimming removed 0 bases at V and 6 bases at J, with 11 bases between. Per germline, CDR1 LGHNA and CDR2 YSLEER. CDR3 length: 15 residues. Written as DNA, the CDR3 is TGCGCCAGCAGCCAAGATTACAGATTTGCCGGGGAGCTGTTTTTT. Amino acid sequence: CASSQDYRFAGELFF.

There are many counts of this clone. Within the sample, other DNA sequences also encode this same CDR3. The V and J genes are TRBV5-1 and TRBJ2-1, with 9 bases fitting TRBD2. V lost 4 bases to trimming and J lost 3 bases; unmatched junction nucleotides: 5. Germline values: CDR1 SGHRS, CDR2 YFSETQ. This CDR3 contains 15 residues. Here the CDR3 DNA reads TGCGCCAGCAGCCTTACTAGCGGGCTCTACAATGAGCAGTTCTTC. Translation: CASSLTSGLYNEQFF.

This sequence joins TRBV27 and TRBJ2-4, with 9 bases fitting TRBD1. The junction had 10 bases not matched to a gene; V was cut back by 5 bases and J by 8 bases. Germline loops: CDR1 MNHEY, CDR2 SMNVEV (reference sequence). CDR3 size: 15 residues. The CDR3 spells CASSDGQGRKDIQYF. As DNA, the CDR3 is TGTGCCAGCAGTGATGGACAGGGGAGAAAGGACATTCAGTACTTC.

V and J are TRBV5-1 and TRBJ2-5, with D perhaps matching TRBD1 (5 bases). This CDR3 region has 16 residues. V gave up 4 bases and J gave up 0 bases, with 16 bases separating them. The germline gives CDR1 SGHRS, CDR2 YFSETQ. DNA of the CDR3: TGCGCCAGCAGCCCAGGGATCTACGAGTACCAAGAGACCCAGTACTTC. Protein product: CASSPGIYEYQETQYF.

This chain joins TRBV7-2 and TRBJ2-5, with D perhaps matching TRBD2 (6 bases). V lost 5 bases to trimming and J lost 5 bases, with 21 bases between them. This CDR3 region has 16 residues. Germline CDR1 SGHTA, CDR2 FQGNSA. The CDR3 loop reads CASSLSAGGPWETQYF. The CDR3 coding sequence is TGTGCCAGCAGCCTCTCCGCCGGAGGGCCCTGGGAGACCCAGTACTTC.

The CDR3 nucleotides read TGCGCCAGCAGCTTTGGAGACAGGATATACGAGCAGTACTTC. Amino acid sequence: CASSFGDRIYEQYF. The V gene is TRBV5-1, the J gene TRBJ2-7; TRBD1 might be the D (6 bases). The V gene lost 2 bases and the J gene lost 4 bases, with 13 bases spanning the gap. The CDR3 contains 14 residues. CDR1 SGHRS and CDR2 YFSETQ come from the germline V gene.

This sequence joins TRBV7-2 and TRBJ2-3; TRBD2 matches 7 bases. Germline V lookup: CDR1 SGHTA, CDR2 FQGNSA. This CDR3 region has 15 residues. V shed 4 bases, J shed 5 bases, and the junction held 9 bases outside the gene matches. The CDR3 DNA reads TGTGCCAGCAGCTCCCGTAGCGGGTTGGGAGATACGCAGTATTTT. It translates to CASSSRSGLGDTQYF.

This chain links TRBV14 with TRBJ1-3, with D maybe TRBD1 (6 bases). The CDR3 extends over 15 amino acids. CDR1 is SGHDN, CDR2 FVKESK, per germline. V lost 1 base, J lost 7 bases, and 14 bases lay in between. The CDR3 reads CASSQARGLGNTIYF. CDR3 bases: TGTGCCAGCAGCCAAGCCCGGGGGCTAGGTAACACCATATATTTT.

This chain uses TRBV5-1 with TRBJ2-3; D call uncertain. Germline CDR1 and CDR2: SGHRS and YFSETQ. CDR3 length equals 14 residues. The germline V and J ends were trimmed by 4 bases and 1 base, with 10 bases remaining between them. The chain's CDR3 is CASSTYAGTDTQYF. In nucleotides, the CDR3 is TGCGCCAGCAGCACTTACGCGGGCACAGATACGCAGTATTTT.

The chain recombines TRBV7-2 with TRBJ2-6; a possible D gene is TRBD2 (5 bases). CDR3 length equals 16 residues. Germline-derived CDR1 and CDR2 are SGHTA and FQGNSA. V was clipped by 5 bases and J by 10 bases, with 21 bases between them. CDR3 protein: CASSLSPPGLRNVLTF. The DNA for the CDR3 is TGTGCCAGCAGCCTAAGCCCGCCCGGACTTAGGAACGTCCTGACTTTC.

The V call is TRBV10-3, the J call TRBJ2-7, with a weak D call TRBD2 (5 bases). Germline V gene sequence: CDR1 ENHRY, CDR2 SYGVKD. CDR3 length equals 14 residues. Trimming removed 5 bases at V and 3 bases at J, with 14 bases between. The CDR3 reads CAISSPGLGYEQYF. DNA for the CDR3: TGTGCCATCAGTAGCCCTGGACTCGGCTACGAGCAGTACTTC.